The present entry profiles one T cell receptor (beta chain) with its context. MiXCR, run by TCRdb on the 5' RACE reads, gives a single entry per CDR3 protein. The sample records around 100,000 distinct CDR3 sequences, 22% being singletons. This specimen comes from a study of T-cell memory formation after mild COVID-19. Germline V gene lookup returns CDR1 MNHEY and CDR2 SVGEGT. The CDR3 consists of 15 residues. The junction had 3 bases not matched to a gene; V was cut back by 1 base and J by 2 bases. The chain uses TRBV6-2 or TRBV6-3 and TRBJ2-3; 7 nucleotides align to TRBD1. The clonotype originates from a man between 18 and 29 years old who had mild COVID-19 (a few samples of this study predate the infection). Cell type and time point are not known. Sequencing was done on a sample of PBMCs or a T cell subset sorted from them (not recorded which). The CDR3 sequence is CASSYLGQPTDTQYF. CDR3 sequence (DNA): TGTGCCAGCAGTTACTTGGGACAGCCCACAGATACGCAGTATTTT.